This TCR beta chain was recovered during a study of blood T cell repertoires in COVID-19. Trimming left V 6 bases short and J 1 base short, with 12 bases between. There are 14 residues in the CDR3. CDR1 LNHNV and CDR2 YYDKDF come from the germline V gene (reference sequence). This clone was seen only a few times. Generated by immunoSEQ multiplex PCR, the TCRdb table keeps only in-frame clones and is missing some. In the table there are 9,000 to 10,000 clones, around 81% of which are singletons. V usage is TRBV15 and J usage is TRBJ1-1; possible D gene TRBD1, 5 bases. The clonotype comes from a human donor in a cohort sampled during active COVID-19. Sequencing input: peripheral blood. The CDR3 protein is CATSRGGTNTEAFF. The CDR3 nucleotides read TGTGCCACCAGTCGCGGGGGGACGAACACTGAAGCTTTCTTT.